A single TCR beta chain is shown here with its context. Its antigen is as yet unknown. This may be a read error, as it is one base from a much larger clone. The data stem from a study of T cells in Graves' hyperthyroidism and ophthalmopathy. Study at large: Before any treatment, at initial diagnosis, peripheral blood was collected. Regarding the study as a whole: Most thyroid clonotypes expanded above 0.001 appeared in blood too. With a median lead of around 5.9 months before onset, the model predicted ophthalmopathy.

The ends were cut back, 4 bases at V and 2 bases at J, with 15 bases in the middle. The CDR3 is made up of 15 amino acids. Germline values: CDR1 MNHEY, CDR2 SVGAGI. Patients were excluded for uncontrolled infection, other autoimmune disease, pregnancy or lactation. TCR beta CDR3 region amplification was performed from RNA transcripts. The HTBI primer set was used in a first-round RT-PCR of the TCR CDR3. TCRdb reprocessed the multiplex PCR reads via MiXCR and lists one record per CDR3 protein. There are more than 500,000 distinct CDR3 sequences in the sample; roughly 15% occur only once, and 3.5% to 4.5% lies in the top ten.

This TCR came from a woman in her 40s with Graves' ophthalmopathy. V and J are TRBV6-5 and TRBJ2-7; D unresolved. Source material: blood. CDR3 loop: CASSFSMGSPYEQYF. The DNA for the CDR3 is TGTGCCAGCAGTTTCTCGATGGGCAGCCCCTACGAGCAGTACTTC.